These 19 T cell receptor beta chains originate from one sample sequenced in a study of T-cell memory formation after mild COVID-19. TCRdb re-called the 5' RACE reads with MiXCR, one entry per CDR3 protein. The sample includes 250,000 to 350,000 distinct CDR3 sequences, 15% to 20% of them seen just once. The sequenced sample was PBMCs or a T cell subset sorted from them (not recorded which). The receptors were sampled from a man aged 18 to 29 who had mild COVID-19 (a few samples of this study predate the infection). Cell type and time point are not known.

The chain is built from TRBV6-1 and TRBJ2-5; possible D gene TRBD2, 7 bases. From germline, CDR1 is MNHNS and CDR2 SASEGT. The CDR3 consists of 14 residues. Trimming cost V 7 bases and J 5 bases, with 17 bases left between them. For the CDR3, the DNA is TGTGCCAGCACCGAACGGGGGGCTGTGGAGACCCAGTACTTC. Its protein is CASTERGAVETQYF.

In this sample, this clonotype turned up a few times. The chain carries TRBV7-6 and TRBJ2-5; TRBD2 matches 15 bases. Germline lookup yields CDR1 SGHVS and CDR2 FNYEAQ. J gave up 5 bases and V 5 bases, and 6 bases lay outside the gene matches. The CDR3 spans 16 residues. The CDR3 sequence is CASSTGLAGGSETQYF. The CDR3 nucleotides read TGTGCCAGCAGCACGGGACTAGCGGGGGGCTCCGAGACCCAGTACTTC.

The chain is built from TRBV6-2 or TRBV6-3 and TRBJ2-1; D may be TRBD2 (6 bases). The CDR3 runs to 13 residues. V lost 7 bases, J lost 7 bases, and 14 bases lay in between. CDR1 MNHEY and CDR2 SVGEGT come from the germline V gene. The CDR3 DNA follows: TGTGCCAGCACTCCTAGCGTGCGGAATGAGCAGTTCTTC. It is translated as CASTPSVRNEQFF.

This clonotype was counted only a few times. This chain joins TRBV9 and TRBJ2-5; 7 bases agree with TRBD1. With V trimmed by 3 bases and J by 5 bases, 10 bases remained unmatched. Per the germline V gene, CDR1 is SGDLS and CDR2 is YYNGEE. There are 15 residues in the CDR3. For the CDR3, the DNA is TGTGCCAGCAGCGCAGACACAGGGGCAAGGGAGACCCAGTACTTC. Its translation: CASSADTGARETQYF.

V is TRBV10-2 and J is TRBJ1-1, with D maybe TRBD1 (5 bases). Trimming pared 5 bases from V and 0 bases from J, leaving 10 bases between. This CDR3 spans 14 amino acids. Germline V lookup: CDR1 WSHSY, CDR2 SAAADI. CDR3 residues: CASSRQGMNTEAFF. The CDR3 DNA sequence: TGCGCCAGCAGTAGGCAGGGAATGAACACTGAAGCTTTCTTT.

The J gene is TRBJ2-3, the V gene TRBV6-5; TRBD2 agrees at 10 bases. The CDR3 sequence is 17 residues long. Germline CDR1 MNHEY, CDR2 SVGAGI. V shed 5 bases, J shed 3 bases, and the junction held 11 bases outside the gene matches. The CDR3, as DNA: TGTGCCAGCAGTCCCACAAGCGGGGGGGCCGGGACAGATACGCAGTATTTT. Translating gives CASSPTSGGAGTDTQYF.

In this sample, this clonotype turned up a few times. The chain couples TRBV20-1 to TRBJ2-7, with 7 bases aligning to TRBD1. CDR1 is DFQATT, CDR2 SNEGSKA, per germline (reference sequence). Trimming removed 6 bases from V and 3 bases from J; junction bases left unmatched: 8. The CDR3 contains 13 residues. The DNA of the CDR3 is TGCAGTGCCAGGACAGGCGGCAACTACGAGCAGTACTTC. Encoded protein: CSARTGGNYEQYF.

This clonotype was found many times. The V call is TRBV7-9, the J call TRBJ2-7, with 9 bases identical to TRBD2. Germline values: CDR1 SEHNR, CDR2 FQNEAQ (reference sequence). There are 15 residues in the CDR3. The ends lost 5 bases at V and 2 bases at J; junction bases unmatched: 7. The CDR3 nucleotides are TGTGCCAGCAGCCTAAGGTCTAGCGGGACCTACGAGCAGTACTTC. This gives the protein CASSLRSSGTYEQYF.

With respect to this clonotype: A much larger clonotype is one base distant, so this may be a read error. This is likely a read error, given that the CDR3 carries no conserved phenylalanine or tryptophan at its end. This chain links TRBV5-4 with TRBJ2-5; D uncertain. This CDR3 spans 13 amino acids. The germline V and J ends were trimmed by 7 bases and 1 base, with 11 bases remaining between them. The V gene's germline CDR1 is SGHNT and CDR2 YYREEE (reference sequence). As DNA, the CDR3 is TGTGCCAGCCGAGGCTTAGCCCAAGAGACCCAGTACTAC. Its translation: CASRGLAQETQYY.

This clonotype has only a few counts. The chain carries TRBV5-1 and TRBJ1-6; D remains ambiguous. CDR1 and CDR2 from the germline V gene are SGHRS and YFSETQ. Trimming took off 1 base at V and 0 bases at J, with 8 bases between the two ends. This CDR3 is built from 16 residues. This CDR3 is CASSLRSSSYNSPLHF. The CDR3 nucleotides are TGCGCCAGCAGCTTGCGTTCGAGCTCCTATAATTCACCCCTCCACTTT.

As DNA, the CDR3 is TGTGCCAGCAGCCGGGGACTGTTTGGAGCTAACTATGGCTACACCTTC. This gives the protein CASSRGLFGANYGYTF. The V gene is TRBV7-9, the J gene TRBJ1-2, with D perhaps TRBD1 (5 bases). The CDR3 is 16 amino acids. The ends were cut back, 5 bases at V and 0 bases at J, with 16 bases in the middle. Germline CDR1 SEHNR, CDR2 FQNEAQ (reference sequence).

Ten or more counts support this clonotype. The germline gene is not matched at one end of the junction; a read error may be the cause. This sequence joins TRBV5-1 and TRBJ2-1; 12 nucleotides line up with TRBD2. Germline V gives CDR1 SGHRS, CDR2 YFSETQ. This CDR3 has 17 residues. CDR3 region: CASSRISSGGAYNEQFF. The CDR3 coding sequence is TGCGCCAGCAGCCGGATTTCTAGCGGGGGGGCCTATAATGAGCAGTTCTTC.

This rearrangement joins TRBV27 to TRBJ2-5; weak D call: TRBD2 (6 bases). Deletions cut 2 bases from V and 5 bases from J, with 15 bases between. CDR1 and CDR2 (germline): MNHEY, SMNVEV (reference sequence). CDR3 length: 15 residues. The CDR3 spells CASSLGQGGRETQYF. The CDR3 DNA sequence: TGTGCCAGCAGTTTAGGGCAGGGAGGAAGGGAGACCCAGTACTTC.

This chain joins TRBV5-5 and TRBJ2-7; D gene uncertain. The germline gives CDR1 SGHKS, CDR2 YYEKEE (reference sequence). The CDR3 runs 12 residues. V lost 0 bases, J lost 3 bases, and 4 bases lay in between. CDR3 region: CASSLDLYEQYV. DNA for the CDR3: TGTGCCAGCAGCTTGGATCTCTACGAGCAGTACGTC.

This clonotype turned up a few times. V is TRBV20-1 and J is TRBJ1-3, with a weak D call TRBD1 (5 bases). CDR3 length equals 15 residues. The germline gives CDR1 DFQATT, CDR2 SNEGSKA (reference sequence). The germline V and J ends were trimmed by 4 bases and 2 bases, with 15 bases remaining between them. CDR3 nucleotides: TGCAGTGCTACGGACATCGAATTTACTGGAAACACCATATATTTT. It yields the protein CSATDIEFTGNTIYF.

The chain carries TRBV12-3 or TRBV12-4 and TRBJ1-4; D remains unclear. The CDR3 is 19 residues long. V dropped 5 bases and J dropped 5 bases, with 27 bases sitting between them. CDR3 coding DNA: TGTGCCAGCAGTCACGAAGAAATAGGCAGAACACTTAAAAATGAAAAACTGTTTTTT. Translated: CASSHEEIGRTLKNEKLFF.

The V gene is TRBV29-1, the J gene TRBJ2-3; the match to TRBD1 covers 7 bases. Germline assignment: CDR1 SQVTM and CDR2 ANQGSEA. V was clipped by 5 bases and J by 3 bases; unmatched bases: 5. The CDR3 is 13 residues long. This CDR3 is CSVSARGTDTQYF. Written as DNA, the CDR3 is TGCAGCGTTTCGGCCAGGGGGACAGATACGCAGTATTTT.

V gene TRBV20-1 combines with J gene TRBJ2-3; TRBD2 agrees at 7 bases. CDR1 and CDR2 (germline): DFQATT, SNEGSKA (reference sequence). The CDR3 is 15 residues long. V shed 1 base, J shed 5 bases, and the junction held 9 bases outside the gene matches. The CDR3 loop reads CSARGRAGPGDTQYF. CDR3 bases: TGCAGTGCTAGAGGGAGAGCGGGGCCGGGAGATACGCAGTATTTT.

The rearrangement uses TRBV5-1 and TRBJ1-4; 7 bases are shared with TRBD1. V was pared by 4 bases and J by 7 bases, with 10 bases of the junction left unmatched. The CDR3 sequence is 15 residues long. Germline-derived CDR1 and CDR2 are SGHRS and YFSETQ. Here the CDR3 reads CASSDRGQAGEKLFF. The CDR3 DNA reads TGCGCCAGCAGCGACCGAGGACAGGCGGGTGAAAAACTGTTTTTT.